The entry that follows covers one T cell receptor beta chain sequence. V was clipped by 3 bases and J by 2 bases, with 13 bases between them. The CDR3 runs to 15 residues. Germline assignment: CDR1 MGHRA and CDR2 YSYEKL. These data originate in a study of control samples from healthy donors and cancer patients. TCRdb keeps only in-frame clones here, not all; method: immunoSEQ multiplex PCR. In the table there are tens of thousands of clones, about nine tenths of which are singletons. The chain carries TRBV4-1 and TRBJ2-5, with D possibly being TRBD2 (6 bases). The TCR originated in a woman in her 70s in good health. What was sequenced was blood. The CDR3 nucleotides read TGCGCCAGCAGCCACCGAGCGGGTTCTCAAGAGACCCAGTACTTC. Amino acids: CASSHRAGSQETQYF.